This T cell receptor beta chain was sequenced for a study of blood T cells in healthy people across ages. Whole-study results and caveats: Unsorted PBMCs prevented conclusive naive versus antigen-experienced comparison.

A remark on this clonotype: Its antigen is still unknown. This may stem from a read error, because a much larger clone lies one nucleotide away.

The CDR3 is 14 residues long. Together with a sample-barcoded 5' primer, a J-beta primer mix was included in a second PCR lasting roughly 6 to 12 cycles. One entry per CDR3 protein, called by TCRdb with MiXCR from the 5' RACE reads. Of hundreds of thousands of distinct CDR3 sequences in the sample, about 34% were seen once. Sequencing was done on a sample of blood. The clonotype was recovered from a man aged 18 to 35 in good health. This chain connects TRBV12-3 or TRBV12-4 to TRBJ2-1, with D perhaps matching TRBD2 (5 bases). The J call may be in error: the DNA end matches TRBJ2-7 better. CDR3 bases: TGTGCCAGCCGGAGCGGACCTTCCTACAATGAGCAGTACTTC. This encodes CASRSGPSYNEQYF.